This TCR beta chain was retrieved from a study of shared clonotypes between healthy human individuals. For the study at large: Donors, aged 18 to 49, were a couple of women and a few men.

V was pared by 4 bases and J by 10 bases, with 14 bases of the junction left unmatched. The CDR3 is 15 residues long. In germline, CDR1 is SQVTM, CDR2 ANQGSEA. In replicate PCRs of sorted subsets, roughly 200 ng DNA, tens of thousands of T cell genomes, was used. Method: immunoSEQ multiplex PCR; TCRdb's copy keeps in-frame clones and lacks some. The table records about 2 million clones, 85% to 95% of them present only once. This clone was recorded only once. This TCR was sampled from a man aged 18 to 35 in good health. The chain carries TRBV29-1 and TRBJ2-1, with 9 bases lining up with TRBD2. The sample was naive CD4+ T cells sorted from blood. Documented subset: CD45RA+ positively selected. This CDR3 is CSVVGGLGLANEQFF. The CDR3 DNA is TGCAGCGTTGTAGGGGGGCTGGGACTAGCTAACGAGCAGTTCTTC.